This T cell receptor (beta chain) comes out of a study of response to subunit inactivated influenza vaccine. TCRdb re-called the RT-PCR reads through MiXCR, storing one row per CDR3 protein. The sample has 600,000 to 700,000 distinct CDR3 sequences; 12% to 15% are singletons. The V segment lost 7 bases and the J segment 0 bases; nucleotides outside the gene matches: 8. The CDR3 has 15 amino acids. Per germline, CDR1 SGHTA and CDR2 FQGNSA. This clonotype was picked up a small number of times. The chain carries TRBV7-2 and TRBJ1-1; TRBD1 agrees at 7 bases. This receptor was taken from a man in his fifties or sixties who received an inactivated influenza vaccine. Sequences were derived from PBMCs from blood, sampled about 14 days before vaccination. The CDR3: CASMTGPGMNTEAFF. DNA of the CDR3: TGTGCCAGCATGACAGGGCCGGGAATGAACACTGAAGCTTTCTTT.